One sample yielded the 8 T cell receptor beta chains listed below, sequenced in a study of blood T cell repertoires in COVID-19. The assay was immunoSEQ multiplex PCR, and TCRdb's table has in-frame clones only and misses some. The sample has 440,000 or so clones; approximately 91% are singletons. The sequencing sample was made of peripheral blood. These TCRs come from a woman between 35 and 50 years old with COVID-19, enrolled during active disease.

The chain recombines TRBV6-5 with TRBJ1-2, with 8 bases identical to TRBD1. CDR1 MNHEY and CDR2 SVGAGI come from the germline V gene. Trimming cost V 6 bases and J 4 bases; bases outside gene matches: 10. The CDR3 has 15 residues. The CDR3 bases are TGTGCCAGCAGCTCAACCAGGGGGCGGGGCTATGGCTACACCTTC. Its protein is CASSSTRGRGYGYTF.

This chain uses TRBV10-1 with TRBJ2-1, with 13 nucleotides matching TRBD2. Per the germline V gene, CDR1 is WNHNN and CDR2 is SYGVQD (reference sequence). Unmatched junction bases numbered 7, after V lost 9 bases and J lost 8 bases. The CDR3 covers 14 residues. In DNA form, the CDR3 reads TGCGCCAGATTAAAAGGACTAGCGGGAGATGAGCAGTTCTTC. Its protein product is CARLKGLAGDEQFF.

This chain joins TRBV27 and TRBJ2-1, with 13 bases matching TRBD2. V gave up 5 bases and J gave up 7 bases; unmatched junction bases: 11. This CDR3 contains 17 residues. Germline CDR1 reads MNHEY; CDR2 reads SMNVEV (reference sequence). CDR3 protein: CASSLRRTSGSVNEQFF. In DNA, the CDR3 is TGTGCCAGCAGTCTACGAAGGACTAGCGGGAGTGTAAATGAGCAGTTCTTC.

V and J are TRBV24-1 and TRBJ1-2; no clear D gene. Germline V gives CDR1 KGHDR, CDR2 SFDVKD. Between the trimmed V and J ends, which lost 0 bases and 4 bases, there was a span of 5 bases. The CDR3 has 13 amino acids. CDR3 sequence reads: CATSDLGSYGYTF. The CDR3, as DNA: TGTGCCACCAGTGATTTGGGGAGCTATGGCTACACCTTC.

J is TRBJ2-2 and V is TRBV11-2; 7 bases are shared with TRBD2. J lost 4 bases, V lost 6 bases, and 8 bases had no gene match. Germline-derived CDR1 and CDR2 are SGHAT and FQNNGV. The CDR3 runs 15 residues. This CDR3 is CASSSPAGSTGELFF. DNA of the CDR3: TGTGCCAGCAGTTCCCCAGCGGGAAGCACCGGGGAGCTGTTTTTT.

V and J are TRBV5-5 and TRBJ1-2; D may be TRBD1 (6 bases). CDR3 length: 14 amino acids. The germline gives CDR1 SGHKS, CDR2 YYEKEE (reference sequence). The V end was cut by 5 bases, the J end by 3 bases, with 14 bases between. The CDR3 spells CASSPTDRYYGYTF. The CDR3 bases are TGTGCCAGCAGTCCGACCGACAGGTACTATGGCTACACCTTC. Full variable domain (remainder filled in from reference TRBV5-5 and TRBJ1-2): DAGVTQSPTHLIKTRGQQVTLRCSPISGHKSVSWYQQVLGQGPQFIFQYYEKEERGRGNFPDRFSARQFPNYSSELNVNALLLGDSALYLCASSPTDRYYGYTFGSGTRLTVV.

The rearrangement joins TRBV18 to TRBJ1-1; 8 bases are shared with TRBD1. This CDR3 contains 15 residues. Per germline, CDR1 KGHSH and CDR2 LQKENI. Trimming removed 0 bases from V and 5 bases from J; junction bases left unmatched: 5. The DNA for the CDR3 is TGTGCCAGCTCACCACCGGCAGGGGGCTTTACTGAAGCTTTCTTT. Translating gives CASSPPAGGFTEAFF.

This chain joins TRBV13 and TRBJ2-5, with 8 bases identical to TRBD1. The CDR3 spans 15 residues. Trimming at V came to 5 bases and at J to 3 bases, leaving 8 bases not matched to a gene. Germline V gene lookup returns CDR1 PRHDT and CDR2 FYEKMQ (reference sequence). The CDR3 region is CASSLAGTGEETQYF. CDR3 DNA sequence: TGTGCCAGCAGCCTTGCCGGGACAGGAGAAGAGACCCAGTACTTC.